This T cell receptor beta chain emerged from a study of regulatory T cells in long-lasting Graves disease. Findings and caveats of the study: Newly diagnosed patients shared 850 to 1,000 public clonotypes; persistent patients shared 2,500 to 3,000. Preferential use of TRBV28, TRBJ1-2 and TRBJ2-5 was seen in persistent disease.

This clonotype was seen more than once but under ten times. The antigen is undetermined. This CDR3 has 14 residues. The V end was cut by 3 bases, the J end by 0 bases, with 6 bases between. In germline, CDR1 is SGHTA, CDR2 FQGNSA. Construction of the TCR beta libraries employed iRepertoire HTBI primers in conjunction with Arm-PCR of CDR3 regions. As originally analysed: Spanning all samples, the identified segments comprised around 62 TRBV and 14 to 15 TRBJ. TCRdb processed the multiplex PCR reads anew with MiXCR; each CDR3 protein has one entry. The V and J calls here are based on TCRdb, not the publication. The sample has roughly 380,000 distinct CDR3 sequences, roughly 16% seen once. Time point given: newly diagnosed GD, antithyroid drugs for less than 3 months. RNA from PBMCs was the source of the TCR library.

The TCR originated in a female donor with Graves disease. Sequenced here: peripheral blood mononuclear cells (PBMCs), sampled at new diagnosis, from a patient treated with antithyroid drugs. The chain combines TRBV7-2 with TRBJ1-5; no firm D call. Here the CDR3 reads CASSLPLSNQPQHF. CDR3 bases: TGTGCCAGCAGCTTGCCTCTTAGCAATCAGCCCCAGCATTTT.